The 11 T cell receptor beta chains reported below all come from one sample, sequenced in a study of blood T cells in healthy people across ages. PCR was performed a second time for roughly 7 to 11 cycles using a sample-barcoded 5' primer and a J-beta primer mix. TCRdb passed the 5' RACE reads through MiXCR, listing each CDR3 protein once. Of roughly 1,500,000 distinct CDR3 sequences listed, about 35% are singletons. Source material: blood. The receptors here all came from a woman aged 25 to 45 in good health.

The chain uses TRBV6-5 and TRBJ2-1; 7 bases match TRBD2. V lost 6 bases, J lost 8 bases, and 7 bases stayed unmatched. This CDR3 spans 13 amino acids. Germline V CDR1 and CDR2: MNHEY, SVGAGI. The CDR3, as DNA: TGTGCCAGCAGATCCGGGACTACCGATGAGCAGTTCTTC. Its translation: CASRSGTTDEQFF.

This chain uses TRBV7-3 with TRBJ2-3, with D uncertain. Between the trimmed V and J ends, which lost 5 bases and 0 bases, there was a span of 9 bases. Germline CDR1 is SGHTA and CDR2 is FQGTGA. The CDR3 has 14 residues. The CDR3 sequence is CASSKGFSTDTQYF. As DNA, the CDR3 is TGTGCCAGCAGCAAGGGTTTTAGCACAGATACGCAGTATTTT.

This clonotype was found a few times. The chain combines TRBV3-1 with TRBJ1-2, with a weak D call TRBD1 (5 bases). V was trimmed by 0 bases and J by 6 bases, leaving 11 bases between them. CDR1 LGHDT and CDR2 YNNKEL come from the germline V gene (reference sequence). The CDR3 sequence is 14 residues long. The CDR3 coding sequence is TGTGCCAGCAGCCAAGATAAGGGGAGGGATGGCTACACCTTC. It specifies CASSQDKGRDGYTF.

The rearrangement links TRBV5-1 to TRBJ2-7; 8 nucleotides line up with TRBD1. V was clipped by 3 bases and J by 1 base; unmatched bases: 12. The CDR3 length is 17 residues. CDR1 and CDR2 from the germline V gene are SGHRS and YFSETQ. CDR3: CASSSPGGGQASYEQYF. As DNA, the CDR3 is TGCGCCAGCAGCTCCCCGGGTGGGGGACAGGCGTCCTACGAGCAGTACTTC.

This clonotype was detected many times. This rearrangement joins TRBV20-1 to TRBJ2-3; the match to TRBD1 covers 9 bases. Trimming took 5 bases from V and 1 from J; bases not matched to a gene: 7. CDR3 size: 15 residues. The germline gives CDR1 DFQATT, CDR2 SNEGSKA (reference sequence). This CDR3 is CSARTGTGRTDTQYF. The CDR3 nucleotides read TGCAGTGCTCGAACCGGGACAGGGCGCACAGATACGCAGTATTTT.

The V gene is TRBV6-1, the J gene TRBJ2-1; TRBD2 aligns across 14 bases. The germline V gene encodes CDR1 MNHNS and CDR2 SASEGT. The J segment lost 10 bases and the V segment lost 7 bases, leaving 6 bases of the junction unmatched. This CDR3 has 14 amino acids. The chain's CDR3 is CASIGLAGGREQFF. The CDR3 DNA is TGTGCCAGCATAGGACTAGCGGGGGGCCGAGAGCAGTTCTTC.

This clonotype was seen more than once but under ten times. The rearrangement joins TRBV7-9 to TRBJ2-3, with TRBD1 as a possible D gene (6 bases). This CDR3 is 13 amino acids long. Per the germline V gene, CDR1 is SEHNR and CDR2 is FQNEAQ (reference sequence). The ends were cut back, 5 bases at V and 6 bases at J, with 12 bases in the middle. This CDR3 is CASSPGTFDTQYF. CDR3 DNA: TGTGCCAGCAGCCCCGGGACATTTGATACGCAGTATTTT.

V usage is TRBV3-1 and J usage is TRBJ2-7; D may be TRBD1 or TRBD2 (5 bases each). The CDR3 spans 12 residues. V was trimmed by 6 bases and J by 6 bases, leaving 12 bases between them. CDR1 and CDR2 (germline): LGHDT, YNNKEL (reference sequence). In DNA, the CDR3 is TGTGCCAGCAGGTCCACCGGGGCCGAGCAGTACTTC. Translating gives CASRSTGAEQYF.

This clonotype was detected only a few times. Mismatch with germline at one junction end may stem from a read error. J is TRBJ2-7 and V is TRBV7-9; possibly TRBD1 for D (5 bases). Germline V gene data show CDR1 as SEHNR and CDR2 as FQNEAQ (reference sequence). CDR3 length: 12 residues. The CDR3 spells CASSFSGLEQYF. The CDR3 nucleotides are TGCGCCAGCAGCTTTTCAGGGCTCGAGCAGTACTTC.

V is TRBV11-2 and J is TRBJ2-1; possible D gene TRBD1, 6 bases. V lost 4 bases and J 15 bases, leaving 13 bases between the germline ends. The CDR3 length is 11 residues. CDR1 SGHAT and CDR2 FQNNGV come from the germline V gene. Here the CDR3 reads CASSSGQPLFF. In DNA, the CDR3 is TGTGCCAGCAGCTCAGGACAGCCCCTGTTCTTC.

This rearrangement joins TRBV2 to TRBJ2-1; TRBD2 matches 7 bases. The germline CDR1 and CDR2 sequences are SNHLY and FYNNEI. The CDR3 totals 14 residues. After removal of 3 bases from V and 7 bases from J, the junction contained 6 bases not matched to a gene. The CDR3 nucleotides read TGTGCCAGCAGTGAGGGGCGGGAGTGGAATGAGCAGTTCTTC. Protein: CASSEGREWNEQFF. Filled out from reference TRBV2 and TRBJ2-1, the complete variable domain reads EPEVTQTPSHQVTQMGQEVILRCVPISNHLYFYWYRQILGQKVEFLVSFYNNEISEKSEIFDDQFSVERPDGSNFTLKIRSTKLEDSAMYFCASSEGREWNEQFFGPGTRLTVL.